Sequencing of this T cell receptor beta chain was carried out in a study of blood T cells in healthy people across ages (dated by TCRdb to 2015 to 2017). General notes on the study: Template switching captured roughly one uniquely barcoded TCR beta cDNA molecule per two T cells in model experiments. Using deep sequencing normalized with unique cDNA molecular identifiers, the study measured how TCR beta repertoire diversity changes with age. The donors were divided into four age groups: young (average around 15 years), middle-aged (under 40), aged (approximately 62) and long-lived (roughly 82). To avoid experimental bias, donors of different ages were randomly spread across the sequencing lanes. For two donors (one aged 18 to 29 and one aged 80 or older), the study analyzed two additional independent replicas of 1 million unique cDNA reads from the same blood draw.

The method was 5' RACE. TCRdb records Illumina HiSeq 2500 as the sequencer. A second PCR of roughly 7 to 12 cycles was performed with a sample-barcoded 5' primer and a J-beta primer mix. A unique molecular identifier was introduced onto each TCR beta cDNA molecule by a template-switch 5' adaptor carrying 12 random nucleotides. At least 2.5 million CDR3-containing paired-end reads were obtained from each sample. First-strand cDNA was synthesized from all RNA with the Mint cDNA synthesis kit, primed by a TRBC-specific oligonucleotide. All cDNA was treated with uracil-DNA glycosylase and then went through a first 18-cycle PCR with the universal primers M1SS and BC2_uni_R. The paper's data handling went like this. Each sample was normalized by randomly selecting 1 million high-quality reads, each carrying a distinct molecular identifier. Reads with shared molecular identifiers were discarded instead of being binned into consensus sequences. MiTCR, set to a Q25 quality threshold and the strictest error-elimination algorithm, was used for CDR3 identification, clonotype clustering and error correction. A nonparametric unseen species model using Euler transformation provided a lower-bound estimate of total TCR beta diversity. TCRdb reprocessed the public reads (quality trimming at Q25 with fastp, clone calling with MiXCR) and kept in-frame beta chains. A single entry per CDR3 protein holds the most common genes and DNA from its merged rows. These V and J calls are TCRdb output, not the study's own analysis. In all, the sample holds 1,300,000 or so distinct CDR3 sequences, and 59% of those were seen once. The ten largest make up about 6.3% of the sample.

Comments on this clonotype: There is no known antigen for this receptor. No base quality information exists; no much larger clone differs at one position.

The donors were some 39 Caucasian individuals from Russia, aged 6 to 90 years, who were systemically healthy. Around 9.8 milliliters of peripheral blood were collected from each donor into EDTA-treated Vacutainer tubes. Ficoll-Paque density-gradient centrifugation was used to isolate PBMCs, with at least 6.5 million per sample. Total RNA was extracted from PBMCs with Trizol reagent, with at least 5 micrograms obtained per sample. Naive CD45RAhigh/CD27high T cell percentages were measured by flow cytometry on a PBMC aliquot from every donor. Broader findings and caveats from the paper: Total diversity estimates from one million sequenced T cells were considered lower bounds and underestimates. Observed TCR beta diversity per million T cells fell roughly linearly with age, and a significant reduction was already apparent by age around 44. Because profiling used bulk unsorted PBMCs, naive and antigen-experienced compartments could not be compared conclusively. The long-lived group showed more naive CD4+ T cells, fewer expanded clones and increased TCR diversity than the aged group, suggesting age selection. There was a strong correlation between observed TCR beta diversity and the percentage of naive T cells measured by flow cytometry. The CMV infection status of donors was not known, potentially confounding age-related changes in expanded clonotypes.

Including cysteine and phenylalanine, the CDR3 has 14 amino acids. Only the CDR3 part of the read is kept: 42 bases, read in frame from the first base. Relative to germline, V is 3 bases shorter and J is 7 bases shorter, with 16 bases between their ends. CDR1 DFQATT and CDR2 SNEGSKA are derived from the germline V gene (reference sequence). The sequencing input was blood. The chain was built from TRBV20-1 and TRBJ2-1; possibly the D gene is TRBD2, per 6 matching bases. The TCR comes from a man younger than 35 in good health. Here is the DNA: TGCAGTGCTAGTCGGAGGGAGAGGTCTAATGAGCAGTTCTTC. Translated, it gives CSASRRERSNEQFF.